This T cell receptor (beta chain) was retrieved from a study of blood T cell repertoires in COVID-19. Turning to the study itself: COVID-19 samples from acute and convalescent phases originated in the United States, Italy and Spain.

TCRdb's table, derived via immunoSEQ multiplex PCR, lists solely in-frame clones and lacks some. Here the sample spans roughly 160,000 clones, about 88% being singletons. Per the germline V gene, CDR1 is SGDLS and CDR2 is YYNGEE. J gave up 4 bases and V 0 bases, and 6 bases lay outside the gene matches. The CDR3 covers 16 residues. The TCR sequence derives from a man between 45 and 60 years old who had recovered from COVID-19. V is TRBV9 and J is TRBJ2-2, with 7 bases matching TRBD2. Material: peripheral blood. The CDR3 bases are TGTGCCAGCAGCGTAGCTCCGGGGGGACCCACCGGGGAGCTGTTTTTT. This sequence encodes CASSVAPGGPTGELFF.